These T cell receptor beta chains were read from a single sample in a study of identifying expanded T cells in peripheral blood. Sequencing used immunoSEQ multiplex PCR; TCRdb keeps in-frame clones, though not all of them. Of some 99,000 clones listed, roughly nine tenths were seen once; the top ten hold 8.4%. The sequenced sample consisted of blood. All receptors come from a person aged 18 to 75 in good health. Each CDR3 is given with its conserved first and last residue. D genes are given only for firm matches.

cdr3_aa: CAGDSSRLGEKLFF
v_call: TRBV30
j_call: TRBJ1-4
d_call: TRBD1

cdr3_aa: CASSHGGSSYEQYF
v_call: TRBV5-1
j_call: TRBJ2-7
d_call: TRBD2

cdr3_aa: CASSEGTANEKLFF
v_call: TRBV9
j_call: TRBJ1-4
d_call: TRBD1

cdr3_aa: CASSRGGPRGYTF
v_call: TRBV5-6
j_call: TRBJ1-2
d_call: NA

cdr3_aa: CASKRRDKRGPEPNQPQHF
v_call: TRBV9
j_call: TRBJ1-5
d_call: NA

cdr3_aa: CASSQVIQLRYTIYF
v_call: TRBV4-1
j_call: TRBJ1-3
d_call: NA

cdr3_aa: CASSPPGTSRENEQFF
v_call: TRBV18
j_call: TRBJ2-1
d_call: TRBD2

cdr3_aa: CASSFGDRHGGEKLFF
v_call: TRBV5-1
j_call: TRBJ1-4
d_call: TRBD1

cdr3_aa: CASSQDLQGPYNEQFF
v_call: TRBV4-3
j_call: TRBJ2-1
d_call: NA

cdr3_aa: CASSVGAGRHEQYF
v_call: TRBV9
j_call: TRBJ2-7
d_call: NA

cdr3_aa: CASQPVTGGHYGYTF
v_call: TRBV5-1
j_call: TRBJ1-2
d_call: TRBD1

cdr3_aa: CASSTAGTSGRYEQYF
v_call: TRBV5-4
j_call: TRBJ2-7
d_call: TRBD2

cdr3_aa: CASSADRAYEQYF
v_call: TRBV5-1
j_call: TRBJ2-7
d_call: TRBD1

cdr3_aa: CASSYTVASAPGELFF
v_call: TRBV7-3
j_call: TRBJ2-2
d_call: NA

cdr3_aa: CASSSERETQYF
v_call: TRBV19
j_call: TRBJ2-5
d_call: NA

cdr3_aa: CASSQDQSAGARNTIYF
v_call: TRBV14
j_call: TRBJ1-3
d_call: NA

cdr3_aa: CASSPGRGGTYEQYF
v_call: TRBV7-3
j_call: TRBJ2-7
d_call: NA

cdr3_aa: CASSPSWTGTDTQYF
v_call: TRBV27
j_call: TRBJ2-3
d_call: NA

cdr3_aa: CASRQETPETQYF
v_call: TRBV7-2
j_call: TRBJ2-5
d_call: NA

cdr3_aa: CASSYSGTGVNEQFF
v_call: TRBV5-1
j_call: TRBJ2-1
d_call: TRBD1

cdr3_aa: CASSRREGAVLF
v_call: TRBV5-6
j_call: TRBJ2-1
d_call: NA

cdr3_aa: CASSGEQGDTQYF
v_call: TRBV9
j_call: TRBJ2-3
d_call: NA

cdr3_aa: CASSSPNRVNGYTF
v_call: TRBV6-6
j_call: TRBJ1-2
d_call: NA